This T cell receptor (beta chain) was identified in a study of shared clonotypes between healthy human individuals (dated by TCRdb to about 2020). With regard to the full study: Three men and a couple of women, aged 18 to 49 years, made up the cohort. Per donor, leukapheresis produced somewhere between about 0.94 and 9 billion PBMCs. Libraries were prepared and TCR repertoires were sequenced by different laboratories using diverse techniques, in order to increase sequencing depth and limit assay-specific biases. Blood TCR repertoires of roughly five healthy adults were deeply sequenced to estimate repertoire size and the extent of clonotype sharing between individuals. For each donor, CD4 naive and CD4 memory were each run on three plates, CD8 naive on two plates, and CD8 memory on one plate.

As to this clone: Its recognized antigen is unknown. The record has no base qualities; no much larger clone is one base away.

What the study reported, not specific to this receptor: Even with the large sequencing depth, rarefaction of the sorted-subset datasets indicated that sequencing was incomplete. Estimated clonotype richness was generally larger for naive than for memory subsets. Compared with non-shared clonotypes, clonotypes shared by all four sorted-subset donors had higher generation probabilities. Pairwise subsampling led to the expectation that sequencing depth would affect the degree of clonotype sharing among donors. Sampling was restricted to blood, and TCR repertoires in tissue are likely to differ from TCR repertoires in blood. Across a few donors, roughly 5.1% of naive CD4, more than 3% of naive CD8, around 2.1% of memory CD4, and 0.4% of memory CD8 clonotypes were shared. Because the study included a small number of donors, the genetic and exposure-history diversity represented was limited.

V and J are trimmed by 5 bases and 1 base, and the gene matches miss 10 bases of the junction. CDR1 is given as SNHLY and CDR2 as FYNNEI, both from the germline V gene. The CDR3 numbers 16 residues from cysteine through phenylalanine. The retained sequence is limited to the CDR3, 48 bases, with the frame set at the first base. CD8 naive samples were obtained by positive selection for CCR7 among CD45RO-negative cells, yielding a CD45RA+CCR7+ population from which TemRA cells were excluded. The donors were healthy, HIV-negative adults with no recently reported acute infections or vaccinations. Only Caucasian adults living in Nashville, Tennessee, USA were represented among the donors. Blood was obtained by leukapheresis, after which PBMCs were separated by Ficoll-Histopaque density gradient centrifugation and cryopreserved in liquid nitrogen vapor phase. Analytical flow cytometry was used to check the purity and quantity of each magnetically sorted T cell population. Each sorted fraction had its genomic DNA isolated and then quantified by UV absorbance on a Nanodrop 2000c.

TCR CDR3 regions were amplified from genomic DNA by multiplex PCR using the deep immunoSEQ assay. For each cell subset, the extracted genomic DNA was distributed evenly across all wells of several immunoSEQ 96-well plates, and each plate served as one replicate. For sorted subsets, around 200 ng genomic DNA, equal to tens of thousands of T cell genomes, was loaded into each replicate PCR. Purified libraries were measured with a Qubit 3.0 fluorometer, size-checked on a Bioanalyzer 2100, and measured again with the KAPA Library Quantification kit. Every immunoSEQ 96-well plate was sequenced on a dedicated single-read 150-cycle Illumina NextSeq 550 flow cell. In the authors' own workflow: Because only junctional sequences without quality scores were contained in the immunoSEQ output, filtering matching that applied to full-length reads could not be performed. Sequences were annotated with PyIR, a Python wrapper for IgBLAST v1.9, and V/J genes and CDR3 were assigned using IMGT germline references. Reads were filtered out if the reads had weak V/J assignments (E-value above 1e-6), no CDR3, stop codons, out-of-frame junctions, or ambiguous translated residues. V3J clonotypes were defined by identical inferred V gene, J gene, and CDR3 amino acid sequence. Percentage overlap between repertoires was computed as shared unique clonotypes divided by the size of the smaller repertoire. RTK rarefaction, the Chao1 estimator, and Recon v2.1 estimates of unobserved clonotypes were used to assess repertoire richness. OLGA was used to compute generation probabilities for all TCRbeta clonotypes that the gDNA method yielded from a few donors. TCRdb provides this immuneACCESS table in a form limited to in-frame rearrangements. Some clones are lacking; in checked studies, under half of them reflect an unresolved V gene, and why the rest are absent is not known. V, J and clone size derive from that table, while D and trimming were established from the DNA sequence. The sample records 560,000 or so clones, approximately 96% of which are singletons. The ten top clones hold roughly 0.1% of the sample.

The receptor was isolated from a young woman in good health. Material: naive CD8+ T cells sorted from blood. This specimen's cell subset or site label, per the study, means: CD45RA+CCR7+. This chain joins TRBV2 to TRBJ2-7, and 8 junction bases match TRBD2. The CDR3 corresponds to CASSILSGLGSYEQYF. The DNA sequence is as follows: TGTGCCAGCAGTATCCTCTCGGGACTAGGGTCCTACGAGCAGTACTTC.